This TCR beta chain was sequenced for a study of blood T cell repertoires in COVID-19. In the authors' workflow: Scientists estimated how many nucleated cells there were by amplifying reference gene primers. The repertoire was sequenced with immunoSEQ multiplex PCR; TCRdb's copy has only in-frame clones and lacks some. That table is the source of V, J and clone size, and D and trimming were worked out from the DNA. The sample consists of more than 200,000 clones, roughly 88% of them appearing once. The CDR3 is 12 residues long. Trimming took off 3 bases at V and 5 bases at J, with 4 bases between the two ends. CDR1 is ENHRY and CDR2 is SYGVKD in the germline V gene. Exposed enrollees had met someone with a PCR-confirmed or clinician-diagnosed COVID-19 case at some point within the 2 weeks before study entry.

Sequencing was done on a sample of PBMCs or T cells enriched from blood (not recorded which). This TCR was sampled from a woman younger than 45 who had been exposed to COVID-19. The V gene is TRBV10-3, the J gene TRBJ2-2; D gene unclear. DNA for the CDR3: TGTGCCATCAGTGACCCGACCGGGGAGCTGTTTTTT. It encodes CAISDPTGELFF.